Shown below are 3 T cell receptor beta chains from a single sample sequenced in a study of T-cell reconstitution after alpha-beta-depleted transplantation in children. The authors prepared the TCRbeta library with unique molecular identifiers. TCRdb reprocessed the PCR reads via MiXCR and lists one record per CDR3 protein. The sample carries roughly 500,000 distinct CDR3 sequences, approximately 32% recorded once. The starting material was PBMCs from the stem cell graft donor, obtained from the stem cell graft. These receptors all come from a human donor who donated a stem cell graft to a child with aplastic anemia.

This clonotype was detected only a few times. The chain couples TRBV6-2 or TRBV6-3 to TRBJ2-1; no definite D call. The CDR3 consists of 14 residues. The germline gives CDR1 MNHEY, CDR2 SVGEGT. Trimming removed 2 bases at V and 6 bases at J, with 11 bases between. As DNA, the CDR3 is TGTGCCAGCAGTTACCAGGCCTGGAGCAATGAGCAGTTCTTC. Translating it yields CASSYQAWSNEQFF.

CDR3 sequence (DNA): TGTGCCTGGAAAGGGGACAGGCGGGTGGGTGAAGCTTTCTTT. This encodes CAWKGDRRVGEAFF. The chain combines TRBV30 with TRBJ1-1; TRBD1 matches at 8 bases. Germline trimming cut 4 bases from V and 7 bases from J; bases unmatched to any gene: 11. Germline CDR1 and CDR2: GTSNPN and SVGIG (reference sequence). There are 14 residues in the CDR3. Looking up the rest from reference TRBV30 and TRBJ1-1 gives the full variable domain: SQTIHQWPATLVQPVGSPLSLECTVEGTSNPNLYWYRQAAGRGLQLLFYSVGIGQISSEVPQNLSASRPQDRQFILSSKKLLLSDSGFYLCAWKGDRRVGEAFFGQGTRLTVV.

This clonotype was recorded at least ten times. Here the CDR3 DNA reads TGTGCCAGCAGCAACCTAGGCCAGAACACTGAAGCTTTCTTT. It encodes CASSNLGQNTEAFF. This chain connects TRBV6-5 to TRBJ1-1; D call uncertain. This CDR3 contains 14 residues. The ends were cut back, 6 bases at V and 1 base at J, with 12 bases in the middle. Per germline, CDR1 MNHEY and CDR2 SVGAGI.